What follows are 27 T cell receptor beta chains derived from one specimen sequenced in a study of blood T cell repertoires in COVID-19. TCRdb's table, derived via immunoSEQ multiplex PCR, lists solely in-frame clones and lacks some. Of under 250,000 clones detected, 86% appear once; the ten largest clones hold roughly 6.3%. Material for sequencing was peripheral blood. Receptor source: a man between 60 and 75 years old with acute or convalescent COVID-19.

The chain combines TRBV11-2 with TRBJ1-3; TRBD1 might be the D (5 bases). Germline V lookup: CDR1 SGHAT, CDR2 FQNNGV. The CDR3 is 13 residues long. V was trimmed by 6 bases and J by 0 bases, leaving 6 bases between them. As DNA, the CDR3 is TGTGCCAGCAGGACAGCCTCTGGAAACACCATATATTTT. Its translation is CASRTASGNTIYF.

This chain joins TRBV15 and TRBJ1-2, with 7 bases fitting TRBD1. From germline, CDR1 is LNHNV and CDR2 YYDKDF (reference sequence). Losses at the gene ends were 0 bases for V and 8 bases for J; bases not matched to a gene: 15. The CDR3 contains 17 residues. In nucleotides, the CDR3 is TGTGCCACCAGCAGAGAACTAAGTTTAGACAGGGCTTACGGCTACACCTTC. Translated, it gives CATSRELSLDRAYGYTF.

J is TRBJ1-6 and V is TRBV10-3; D is perhaps TRBD1 (6 bases). The CDR3 sequence is 15 residues long. V lost 3 bases to trimming and J lost 6 bases, with 12 bases between them. CDR1 ENHRY and CDR2 SYGVKD come from the germline V gene. The CDR3 spells CAISDNARGNSPLHF. CDR3 DNA: TGTGCCATCAGTGACAATGCCAGGGGTAATTCACCCCTCCACTTT.

The chain uses TRBV7-2 and TRBJ2-3; D is ambiguous. CDR3 length equals 13 residues. Per the germline V gene, CDR1 is SGHTA and CDR2 is FQGNSA. The V end was cut by 6 bases, the J end by 3 bases, with 10 bases between. The chain's CDR3 is CASSLGPTDTQYF. The CDR3 coding sequence is TGTGCCAGCAGTCTCGGTCCGACAGATACGCAGTATTTT.

The V and J genes are TRBV7-9 and TRBJ1-1; TRBD1 is a possible D gene (5 bases). The germline V and J ends were trimmed by 2 bases and 0 bases, with 7 bases remaining between them. CDR3 length: 14 amino acids. CDR1 SEHNR and CDR2 FQNEAQ come from the germline V gene (reference sequence). Here the CDR3 DNA reads TGTGCCAGCAGCTTAAGGGGAATGAACACTGAAGCTTTCTTT. Translated, it gives CASSLRGMNTEAFF.

The chain combines TRBV27 with TRBJ1-1; 12 bases agree with TRBD1. The germline CDR1 and CDR2 sequences are MNHEY and SMNVEV (reference sequence). This CDR3 contains 16 residues. The V gene end was trimmed by 6 bases and the J gene end by 5 bases; junction bases not matched to a gene: 10. CDR3: CASRLGTGGAGTEAFF. CDR3 nucleotides: TGTGCCAGCAGGCTCGGGACAGGGGGCGCGGGGACTGAAGCTTTCTTT.

The chain joins TRBV27 to TRBJ2-7, with 11 bases fitting TRBD2. Unmatched junction bases numbered 4, after V lost 4 bases and J lost 2 bases. The CDR3 runs to 15 residues. From germline, CDR1 is MNHEY and CDR2 SMNVEV (reference sequence). CDR3 residues: CASSSPGLAAYEQYF. CDR3 nucleotides: TGTGCCAGCAGTTCGCCGGGACTAGCGGCCTACGAGCAGTACTTC.

This clone was recorded only once. The chain uses TRBV6-6 and TRBJ1-2; D may be TRBD1 (5 bases). The germline gives CDR1 MNHNY, CDR2 SVGAGI (reference sequence). The CDR3 is 14 residues long. The V gene lost 6 bases and the J gene lost 4 bases, with 15 bases spanning the gap. The CDR3 nucleotides are TGTGCCAGCAGATCGGGGGTGCAGATCTATGGCTACACCTTC. Translating gives CASRSGVQIYGYTF.

The V and J genes are TRBV19 and TRBJ2-7, with TRBD1 identical over 8 bases. CDR3 length: 14 amino acids. After removal of 4 bases from V and 3 bases from J, the junction contained 5 bases not matched to a gene. Germline CDR1 and CDR2: LNHDA and SQIVND (reference sequence). The CDR3 loop is CASSRQGFNYEQYF. Written as DNA, the CDR3 is TGTGCCAGTAGTAGACAGGGGTTTAACTACGAGCAGTACTTC.

Of note for this clone: An end of the junction differs from the germline gene, which may be a read error. This rearrangement joins TRBV7-3 to TRBJ2-7; 8 bases are shared with TRBD1. The V gene's germline CDR1 is SGHTA and CDR2 FQGTGA. This CDR3 spans 14 amino acids. The CDR3 protein is CASSLTGGSGEQYF. The CDR3 region has the DNA TGTGCCAGCAGTTTAACAGGGGGTTCTGGGGAGCAGTACTTC.

The V and J genes are TRBV7-2 and TRBJ1-2; D is undetermined. The V gene's germline CDR1 is SGHTA and CDR2 FQGNSA. This CDR3 is 15 amino acids long. V lost 0 bases to trimming and J lost 8 bases, with 16 bases between them. CDR3 region: CASSLAGRDAGGYTF. The DNA for the CDR3 is TGTGCCAGCAGCTTAGCCGGAAGGGATGCGGGGGGCTACACCTTC. The entire variable domain, with the rest obtained from reference TRBV7-2 and TRBJ1-2, is as follows: GAGVSQSPSNKVTEKGKDVELRCDPISGHTALYWYRQSLGQGLEFLIYFQGNSAPDKSGLPSDRFSAERTGGSVSTLTIQRTQQEDSAVYLCASSLAGRDAGGYTFGSGTRLTVV.

V usage is TRBV30 and J usage is TRBJ2-1; 10 bases line up with TRBD1. Looked up from germline, CDR1 is GTSNPN and CDR2 is SVGIG (reference sequence). Trimming took 6 bases from V and 4 from J; bases not matched to a gene: 3. This CDR3 region has 13 residues. CDR3 protein: CACPGQGYNEQFF. CDR3 bases: TGTGCCTGTCCGGGACAGGGGTACAATGAGCAGTTCTTC.

This chain links TRBV6-6 with TRBJ2-3, with D perhaps TRBD1 (6 bases). This CDR3 region has 15 residues. Trimming took 4 bases from V and 5 from J, leaving 16 bases between them. Germline CDR1 is MNHNY and CDR2 is SVGAGI (reference sequence). The CDR3 DNA sequence: TGTGCCAGCAGTTCAAGGGACACATCCTTAGATACGCAGTATTTT. This codes for CASSSRDTSLDTQYF.

The CDR3 DNA is TGTGCCAGCAGCCAACCCAGGGCTAGCGGTTTTTACAATGAGCAGTTCTTC. It codes for CASSQPRASGFYNEQFF. This chain links TRBV3-1 (or the pseudogene TRBV3-2) with TRBJ2-1, with 7 bases identical to TRBD2. Germline V lookup: CDR1 LGHDT, CDR2 YNNKEL (reference sequence). After removal of 2 bases from V and 4 bases from J, the junction contained 11 bases not matched to a gene. The CDR3 loop spans 17 amino acids.

V is TRBV7-9 and J is TRBJ2-6, with D perhaps matching TRBD1 (6 bases). Deletions cut 5 bases from V and 4 bases from J, with 12 bases between. Germline V gives CDR1 SEHNR, CDR2 FQNEAQ (reference sequence). The CDR3 consists of 15 residues. In DNA, the CDR3 is TGTGCCAGCAGCCTACAGGGAGCGGGGGCCAACGTCCTGACTTTC. This gives the protein CASSLQGAGANVLTF.

The chain is built from TRBV19 and TRBJ1-2; 12 bases agree with TRBD1. This CDR3 comprises 17 residues. Germline CDR1 reads LNHDA; CDR2 reads SQIVND (reference sequence). V lost 10 bases and J lost 0; bases outside the gene matches: 12. The chain's CDR3 is CATCPGTGGEANYGYTF. The DNA for the CDR3 is TGTGCCACCTGCCCAGGGACAGGGGGCGAAGCTAACTATGGCTACACCTTC.

V and J are TRBV3-1 (or the pseudogene TRBV3-2) and TRBJ1-1; 8 bases are shared with TRBD1. The V gene end was trimmed by 1 base and the J gene end by 5 bases; junction bases not matched to a gene: 3. CDR1 is LGHDT, CDR2 YNNKEL, per germline (reference sequence). The CDR3 spans 14 residues. In DNA form, the CDR3 reads TGTGCCAGCAGCCAAGCGGACAGGGTGACTGAAGCTTTCTTT. Its translation: CASSQADRVTEAFF.

This clone was detected only once. The genes are TRBV29-1 and TRBJ2-2, with 11 bases that match TRBD2. Trimming at V came to 7 bases and at J to 6 bases, leaving 7 bases not matched to a gene. This CDR3 is built from 14 residues. Looked up from germline, CDR1 is SQVTM and CDR2 is ANQGSEA. The CDR3 coding sequence is TGCAGCGCTCTAGCGGGAGGATTCGCCGGGGAGCTGTTTTTT. Residues: CSALAGGFAGELFF.

Note on this clone: Mismatch with germline at one junction end may stem from a read error. V is TRBV11-3 and J is TRBJ2-7; 12 positions match TRBD2. This CDR3 comprises 16 residues. Germline V lookup: CDR1 SGHNT, CDR2 YENEEA. CDR3 coding DNA: TGTGCCAGCAGCTTTAGGACTAGCGGGACCTCCAACGAGCAGTACTTC. Residues: CASSFRTSGTSNEQYF.

The sample holds a few counts of this clone. The rearrangement joins TRBV7-3 to TRBJ2-1; tentative D call: TRBD2 (5 bases). This CDR3 spans 14 amino acids. CDR1 and CDR2 (germline): SGHTA, FQGTGA. V was cut by 5 bases and J by 8 bases, with 16 bases left in between. In DNA form, the CDR3 reads TGTGCCAGCAGCCCAATGGCCAAGGAGGATGAGCAGTTCTTC. This sequence encodes CASSPMAKEDEQFF.

The rearrangement uses TRBV11-3 and TRBJ1-2, with D perhaps matching TRBD1 (5 bases). V was cut by 5 bases and J by 12 bases, with 22 bases left in between. Germline V gene sequence: CDR1 SGHNT, CDR2 YENEEA. The CDR3 is 14 amino acids. The CDR3 nucleotides are TGTGCCAGCAGCCACGGGACTTTTCAAGCGGAGGACACCTTC. Amino acids: CASSHGTFQAEDTF.

The chain employs TRBV9 and TRBJ1-4; D unresolved. CDR1 and CDR2 (germline): SGDLS, YYNGEE. V was pared by 0 bases and J by 4 bases, with 13 bases between. The CDR3 consists of 16 residues. The CDR3 loop reads CASSVATAGVNEKLFF. CDR3 nucleotide sequence: TGTGCCAGCAGCGTAGCTACGGCCGGAGTTAATGAAAAACTGTTTTTT.

The chain has TRBV7-9 and TRBJ1-2; the D is unclear. V gave up 3 bases and J gave up 8 bases, with 16 bases separating them. This CDR3 contains 14 residues. Germline assignment: CDR1 SEHNR and CDR2 FQNEAQ (reference sequence). CDR3 nucleotide sequence: TGTGCCAGCAGCTTTGACGCGGAATGGAAGGGCTACACCTTC. It codes for CASSFDAEWKGYTF.

The chain has TRBV9 and TRBJ2-3; 9 positions agree with TRBD2. There are 16 residues in the CDR3. V was pared by 2 bases and J by 2 bases, with 6 bases of the junction left unmatched. Germline CDR1 reads SGDLS; CDR2 reads YYNGEE. The CDR3 nucleotides read TGTGCCAGCAGCGTCGGGACTAGCACCTCCACAGATACGCAGTATTTT. It encodes CASSVGTSTSTDTQYF.

This chain's CDR3 is CASSLERTGELFF. DNA for the CDR3: TGTGCCAGCAGCTTAGAGCGTACCGGGGAGCTGTTTTTT. This rearrangement joins TRBV11-3 to TRBJ2-2; D is uncertain. The germline V and J ends were trimmed by 0 bases and 5 bases, with 4 bases remaining between them. The CDR3 has 13 residues. Per germline, CDR1 SGHNT and CDR2 YENEEA.

V usage is TRBV29-1 and J usage is TRBJ2-1; D unresolved. Germline V gene sequence: CDR1 SQVTM, CDR2 ANQGSEA. CDR3 length: 12 residues. V was clipped by 6 bases and J by 0 bases, with 6 bases between them. CDR3 nucleotide sequence: TGCAGCGTATACAGCTCCTACAATGAGCAGTTCTTC. Residues: CSVYSSYNEQFF.

J is TRBJ2-3 and V is TRBV10-3, with TRBD2 matching over 10 bases. Germline V gene sequence: CDR1 ENHRY, CDR2 SYGVKD. V lost 0 bases and J lost 1; bases outside the gene matches: 4. The CDR3 is made up of 17 amino acids. CDR3 region: CAISESKGLAGTDTQYF. As DNA, the CDR3 is TGTGCCATCAGTGAGTCGAAAGGACTAGCGGGCACAGATACGCAGTATTTT.